This TCR beta chain was captured by sequencing in a study of CD8+ T cells in alopecia areata. CDR1 is SGHTA, CDR2 FQGNSA, per germline. Between the trimmed V and J ends, which lost 2 bases and 7 bases, there was a span of 11 bases. The CDR3 consists of 14 residues. Treatment given: oral pan-JAK inhibitor, 5-10 mg twice daily. Lesional scalp tissue (obtained by punch biopsy) and peripheral blood were collected from alopecia areata patients. Study findings and constraints: Normal-skin resident alphabeta T cells also appear among scalp sample sequences.

This clone appeared a few times. What it binds is unknown. Following RNA extraction, reverse transcription yielded cDNA that acted as the sequencing template. Data came from immunoSEQ multiplex PCR; TCRdb stores just in-frame clones and leaves some out. Here the sample spans around 190,000 clones, over 55% being singletons. V gene TRBV7-2 combines with J gene TRBJ2-2; possible D gene TRBD2, 7 bases. This specimen consisted of CD4+ T cells sorted from blood, obtained at week 24, from a patient treated with tofacitinib. This clonotype was sampled from a human donor with alopecia areata. This CDR3 reads CASSLRGGGGELFF. The CDR3 nucleotides are TGTGCCAGCAGCTTACGCGGGGGCGGCGGGGAGCTGTTTTTT.